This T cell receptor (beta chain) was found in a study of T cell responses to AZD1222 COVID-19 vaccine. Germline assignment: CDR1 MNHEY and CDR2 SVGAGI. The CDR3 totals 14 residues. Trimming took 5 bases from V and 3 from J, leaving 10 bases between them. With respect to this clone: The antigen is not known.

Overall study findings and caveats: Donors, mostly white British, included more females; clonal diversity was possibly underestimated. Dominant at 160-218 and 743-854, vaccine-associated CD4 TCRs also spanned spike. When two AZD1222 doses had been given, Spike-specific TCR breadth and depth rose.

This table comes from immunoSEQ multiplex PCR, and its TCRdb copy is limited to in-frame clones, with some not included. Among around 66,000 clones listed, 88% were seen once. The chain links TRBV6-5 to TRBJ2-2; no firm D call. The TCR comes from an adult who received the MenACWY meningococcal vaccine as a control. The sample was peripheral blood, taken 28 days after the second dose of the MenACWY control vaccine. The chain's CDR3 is CASSRSRDTGELFF. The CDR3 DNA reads TGTGCCAGCAGTAGGAGCAGAGACACCGGGGAGCTGTTTTTT.